This T cell receptor (beta chain) was observed in a study of blood T cell repertoires in COVID-19. Germline CDR1 SGDLS, CDR2 YYNGEE. This CDR3 has 10 residues. Sequencing was performed with immunoSEQ multiplex PCR; in TCRdb, only in-frame clones are kept and a portion is missing. The repertoire holds hundreds of thousands of clones, with around 87% as singletons. On this clone itself: The germline gene is not matched at one end of the junction; a read error may be the cause.

The rearrangement links TRBV9 to TRBJ1-2; D gene unclear. The sample comprised PBMCs or T cells enriched from blood (not recorded which). This TCR derives from a man between 25 and 39 years old who had recovered from COVID-19. The CDR3 DNA sequence: TGTGCCAGCAGCGTAGGGGAGAGCCTATTC. Encoded protein: CASSVGESLF.